This T cell receptor beta chain originates from a study of blood T cell repertoires in COVID-19. Study-level background: Specimens from acute and convalescent COVID-19 originated in the United States, Italy and Spain. T cells, B-cell-depleted T cells, or PBMCs supplied cDNA or gDNA.

V gave up 6 bases and J gave up 10 bases; unmatched junction bases: 9. The CDR3 is made up of 13 amino acids. Original handling: Reference gene primer amplification in the assay estimated nucleated cell counts. Some clones are missing from TCRdb's copy, which holds only in-frame ones; the method was immunoSEQ multiplex PCR. V, J and clone size derive from that table, while D and trimming were established from the DNA sequence. The table includes some 69,000 clones, roughly 79% detected once. Input material: peripheral blood. This TCR was recovered from an older woman with acute or convalescent COVID-19. V gene TRBV12-3 or TRBV12-4 combines with J gene TRBJ1-5; 7 bases fit TRBD1. The CDR3 sequence: CASRGQPGGPQHF. The CDR3 coding sequence is TGTGCCAGCAGGGGACAGCCTGGTGGTCCCCAGCATTTT.